These 14 T cell receptor beta chains originate from one sample sequenced in a study of human T cells and chemical hapten exposure. Unfractionated whole blood was the source of the extracted total RNA. For the library, individual cDNA molecules each received unique molecular identifiers. TCRdb recomputed calls from the reads with MiXCR, one row per CDR3 protein. The sample holds about 120,000 distinct CDR3 sequences, around 8.5% seen once. Sequenced material: whole blood. These receptor sequences come from a human donor in good health. Some clones in this sample may be carry-over from other donors' samples.

This clonotype occurred once. Possible read error: a much larger clone is one base away. V is TRBV20-1 and J is TRBJ1-4; a weak D match, TRBD1 (6 bases). Germline values: CDR1 DFQATT, CDR2 SNEGSKA (reference sequence). The length of the CDR3 is 14 residues. The CDR3 here is CSATQGWGNEKLLF. The CDR3 DNA reads as TGCAGTGCAACACAGGGCTGGGGTAATGAAAAACTGTTGTTT.

The rearrangement links TRBV11-2 to TRBJ2-7; D may be TRBD1 or TRBD2 (6 bases each). The CDR3 runs to 15 residues. Per germline, CDR1 SGHAT and CDR2 FQNNGV. The V gene lost 2 bases and the J gene lost 1 base, with 12 bases spanning the gap. DNA for the CDR3: TGTGCCAGCAGCTTAAGGGGGGTTAGTTCCTACGAGCAGTACTTC. The encoded protein is CASSLRGVSSYEQYF.

This chain links TRBV14 with TRBJ2-7; D gene uncertain. Trimming pared 1 base from V and 4 bases from J, leaving 5 bases between. Germline CDR1 is SGHDN and CDR2 is FVKESK. The CDR3 runs to 12 residues. The chain's CDR3 is CASSQVSYEQYF. The CDR3 DNA sequence: TGTGCCAGCAGCCAAGTCAGTTACGAGCAGTACTTC.

As to this clonotype: This may arise from a read error, as a much more abundant clone is one base away. The chain carries TRBV3-1 and TRBJ1-5; 7 bases line up with TRBD1. Germline V CDR1 and CDR2: LGHDT, YNNKEL (reference sequence). With V trimmed by 3 bases and J by 8 bases, 10 bases remained unmatched. The CDR3 covers 15 residues. The CDR3, as DNA: TGTGCCAGCAGCCAGGGGAGGGGGCGAAGTGAGCCCCAGCATTTT. Encoded protein: CASSQGRGRSEPQHF.

This clonotype was seen ten or more times. J is TRBJ1-1 and V is TRBV5-1; TRBD1 might be the D (6 bases). This CDR3 contains 15 residues. The V end lost 0 bases, the J end lost 3 bases, and 12 bases lay between the germline ends. CDR1 and CDR2 from the germline V gene are SGHRS and YFSETQ. CDR3 coding DNA: TGCGCCAGCAGCTTGGTCGGGGGCTGGGACACTGAAGCTTTCTTT. This sequence encodes CASSLVGGWDTEAFF.

This clonotype has a handful of counts. The chain links TRBV5-6 to TRBJ2-1; D not resolved. Germline loops: CDR1 SGHDT, CDR2 YYEEEE. The CDR3 has 15 amino acids. Deletions cut 0 bases from V and 4 bases from J, with 11 bases between. The DNA for the CDR3 is TGTGCCAGCAGCTTGGGGTCCACGACGTACAATGAGCAGTTCTTC. Its translation: CASSLGSTTYNEQFF.

This clonotype occurred once. A much larger clone differs from this one at a single base, so this may be a read error. This chain links TRBV2 with TRBJ2-4; the match to TRBD2 covers 12 bases. Germline CDR1 reads SNHLY; CDR2 reads FYNNEI. This CDR3 contains 16 residues. CDR3 coding DNA: TGTCCCAGCAGGGAGACTAGCGGGGGAGCCAAAAACATTCAGTACTTC. It specifies CPSRETSGGAKNIQYF. Combining the CDR3 with reference TRBV2 and TRBJ2-4 gives the whole variable domain EPEVTQTPSHQVTQMGQEVILRCVPISNHLYFYWYRQILGQKVEFLVSFYNNEISEKSEIFDDQFSVERPDGSNFTLKIRSTKLEDSAMYFCPSRETSGGAKNIQYFGAGTRLSVL.

This clonotype was recorded many times. This rearrangement joins TRBV4-2 to TRBJ1-2, with D possibly TRBD1 on 5 matching bases. V lost 3 bases and J 2 bases, leaving 16 bases between the germline ends. The CDR3 is made up of 16 amino acids. Germline V CDR1 and CDR2: LGHNA, YNFKEQ. DNA for the CDR3: TGTGCCAGCAGCCAGGCCCTCCTGGGACGGAACTATGGCTACACCTTC. This sequence encodes CASSQALLGRNYGYTF.

The table lists this clonotype with many counts. The CDR3 reads CASKRPHTEAFF. In nucleotides, the CDR3 is TGTGCCAGTAAACGCCCCCACACTGAAGCTTTCTTT. This rearrangement joins TRBV12-3 or TRBV12-4 to TRBJ1-1; D gene uncertain. V shed 9 bases and J shed 3 bases, with 11 bases lying between them. The CDR3 runs to 12 residues.

This clonotype showed up just a few times. The rearrangement joins TRBV4-3 to TRBJ2-6; no reliable D call. Germline V CDR1 and CDR2: LGHNA, YSLEER. There are 14 residues in the CDR3. V was pared by 3 bases and J by 0 bases, with 3 bases between. CDR3 in amino acids: CASSQVSGANVLTF. CDR3 coding DNA: TGCGCCAGCAGCCAGGTCTCTGGGGCCAACGTCCTGACTTTC.

The chain joins TRBV20-1 to TRBJ2-5; D might be TRBD2 (7 bases). This CDR3 is built from 15 residues. V dropped 5 bases and J dropped 5 bases, with 21 bases sitting between them. Germline CDR1 and CDR2: DFQATT and SNEGSKA (reference sequence). In DNA form, the CDR3 reads TGCAGTGCTGACCCTCTTACGGGGGGCCGGGAGACCCAGTACTTC. Protein product: CSADPLTGGRETQYF.

This chain uses TRBV11-3 with TRBJ2-3; 8 positions agree with TRBD2. The trim removed 1 base at V and 1 base at J, leaving 10 bases unmatched. CDR1 and CDR2 from the germline V gene are SGHNT and YENEEA. This CDR3 is built from 18 residues. CDR3 sequence: CASSLGGYGRAGTDTQYF. CDR3 sequence (DNA): TGTGCCAGCAGCTTAGGAGGGTACGGGAGGGCCGGCACAGATACGCAGTATTTT.

V and J are TRBV10-2 and TRBJ2-5, with 7 bases fitting TRBD2. V shed 7 bases and J 5 bases; nucleotides not matched to a gene: 10. Per germline, CDR1 WSHSY and CDR2 SAAADI. The CDR3 runs 14 residues. DNA of the CDR3: TGCGCCAGCAACAATCCCTTCGGGGGGGAGACCCAGTACTTC. Protein sequence: CASNNPFGGETQYF.

This chain connects TRBV12-3 or TRBV12-4 to TRBJ2-1; the D is unclear. This CDR3 has 15 residues. Between the trimmed V and J ends, which lost 5 bases and 0 bases, there was a span of 11 bases. CDR3 DNA: TGTGCCAGCAGTACAAGTGAAAGCTCCTACAATGAGCAGTTCTTC. Translation gives CASSTSESSYNEQFF.